These 21 T cell receptor beta chains originate from one sample sequenced in a study of T cells in Graves' hyperthyroidism and ophthalmopathy. From RNA transcripts, TCR beta CDR3 regions were amplified. The HTBI set primed first-round TCR CDR3 RT-PCR. TCRdb analysed the multiplex PCR reads with MiXCR anew, one entry per CDR3 protein. The table lists a few hundred thousand distinct CDR3 sequences, about 18% of them singletons, with approximately 49% in the top ten. Sequencing was done on a sample of blood. These receptors were taken from a woman aged 50 to 60 with Graves' hyperthyroidism.

V gene TRBV12-3 or TRBV12-4 combines with J gene TRBJ2-7; 8 bases line up with TRBD1. J gave up 5 bases and V 6 bases, and 6 bases lay outside the gene matches. The CDR3 spans 13 residues. The CDR3 nucleotides read TGTGCCAGCAGCCGAGACAGGGGCGACGAGCAGTACTTC. It encodes CASSRDRGDEQYF.

The rearrangement uses TRBV28 and TRBJ2-4, with D unclear. The germline V and J ends were trimmed by 3 bases and 2 bases, with 8 bases remaining between them. Germline CDR1 and CDR2: MDHEN and SYDVKM. This CDR3 is 14 amino acids long. The CDR3 spells CASSFQATKNIQYF. CDR3 bases: TGTGCCAGCAGTTTTCAAGCGACCAAAAACATTCAGTACTTC.

Many counts were recorded for this clonotype. This chain joins TRBV2 and TRBJ2-1; D gene ambiguous. This CDR3 comprises 11 residues. The V end was cut by 4 bases, the J end by 5 bases, with 3 bases between. CDR1 is SNHLY and CDR2 is FYNNEI in the germline V gene. CDR3 bases: TGTGCCAGCAGTGTGAACAATGAGCAGTTCTTC. It specifies CASSVNNEQFF.

This clonotype was seen at least ten times. The chain uses TRBV2 and TRBJ2-1; 7 nucleotides agree with TRBD1. Germline trimming cut 6 bases from V and 8 bases from J; bases unmatched to any gene: 4. CDR3 length: 12 residues. Germline values: CDR1 SNHLY, CDR2 FYNNEI. CDR3 sequence (DNA): TGTGCCAGCAGCTACAGGGGCGATGAGCAGTTCTTC. Translated, it gives CASSYRGDEQFF.

This clonotype was observed a few times. The chain carries TRBV27 and TRBJ1-5; D is unclear. Germline CDR1 and CDR2: MNHEY and SMNVEV (reference sequence). The CDR3 is made up of 15 amino acids. V was trimmed by 2 bases and J by 2 bases, leaving 10 bases between them. The CDR3 DNA follows: TGTGCCAGCAGTTTAGGAGGGCCGGGCAATCAGCCCCAGCATTTT. Amino acid sequence: CASSLGGPGNQPQHF.

The chain employs TRBV5-5 and TRBJ1-5; no reliable D call. Germline V lookup: CDR1 SGHKS, CDR2 YYEKEE (reference sequence). V lost 5 bases, J lost 0 bases, and 15 bases lay in between. The CDR3 is made up of 16 amino acids. CDR3 nucleotides: TGTGCCAGCAGTTCCCGGCTCCCGGGTAGCAATCAGCCCCAGCATTTT. Protein product: CASSSRLPGSNQPQHF.

This sequence joins TRBV20-1 and TRBJ2-1; D remains ambiguous. The V end was cut by 5 bases, the J end by 9 bases, with 11 bases between. The CDR3 is 11 residues long. Germline V gives CDR1 DFQATT, CDR2 SNEGSKA (reference sequence). The CDR3 DNA sequence: TGCAGTGCTTGGACGGCGAGTGAGCAGTTCTTC. Translated, it gives CSAWTASEQFF.

This clonotype was observed at least ten times. The chain uses TRBV27 and TRBJ2-1, with TRBD2 matching over 8 bases. Germline-derived CDR1 and CDR2 are MNHEY and SMNVEV (reference sequence). Trimming cost V 5 bases and J 5 bases; bases outside gene matches: 8. The CDR3 loop spans 15 amino acids. CDR3 bases: TGTGCCAGCAGTGGCGGGACTAGTTTAGACAATGAGCAGTTCTTC. This translates into CASSGGTSLDNEQFF.

The CDR3 region has the DNA TGTGCCAGCAGCCAAGTCAGGGACGTATCTGGGGCCAACGTCCTGACTTTC. Translation: CASSQVRDVSGANVLTF. The chain recombines TRBV3-1 with TRBJ2-6; D may be TRBD1 or TRBD2 (5 bases each). The V gene lost 1 base and the J gene lost 1 base, with 11 bases spanning the gap. Germline CDR1 and CDR2: LGHDT and YNNKEL (reference sequence). The CDR3 is made up of 17 amino acids.

Many counts were recorded for this clonotype. The J gene is TRBJ2-1, the V gene TRBV11-2, with D uncertain. V was pared by 5 bases and J by 4 bases, with 12 bases between. The germline gives CDR1 SGHAT, CDR2 FQNNGV. This CDR3 has 14 residues. CDR3 bases: TGTGCCAGCAGCCTATGGGGTCCTTACAATGAGCAGTTCTTC. Its translation: CASSLWGPYNEQFF. The full variable domain, completed using reference TRBV11-2 and TRBJ2-1, is EAGVAQSPRYKIIEKRQSVAFWCNPISGHATLYWYQQILGQGPKLLIQFQNNGVVDDSQLPKDRFSAERLKGVDSTLKIQPAKLEDSAVYLCASSLWGPYNEQFFGPGTRLTVL.

The chain joins TRBV7-9 to TRBJ1-2; 8 positions agree with TRBD1. Germline loops: CDR1 SEHNR, CDR2 FQNEAQ (reference sequence). The CDR3 sequence is 15 residues long. Losses at the gene ends were 7 bases for V and 2 bases for J; bases not matched to a gene: 9. CDR3 loop: CASTPGGQGNYGYTF. DNA of the CDR3: TGTGCCAGCACCCCCGGCGGACAGGGAAACTATGGCTACACCTTC.

This clonotype was picked up a small number of times. The chain links TRBV6-2 or TRBV6-3 to TRBJ2-2; D is undetermined. The ends were cut back, 4 bases at V and 7 bases at J, with 16 bases in the middle. The CDR3 sequence is 15 residues long. Per germline, CDR1 MNHEY and CDR2 SVGEGT. The DNA of the CDR3 is TGTGCCAGCAGTTCGGCGGCGGTTTTCATCGGGGAGCTGTTTTTT. The encoded protein is CASSSAAVFIGELFF.

The chain recombines TRBV11-2 with TRBJ1-5, with 11 bases that match TRBD1. J gave up 7 bases and V 5 bases, and 1 base lay outside the gene matches. The CDR3 is 13 residues long. Germline values: CDR1 SGHAT, CDR2 FQNNGV. For the CDR3, the DNA is TGTGCCAGCAGCGGACAGGGGGCCCAGCCCCAGCATTTT. It is translated as CASSGQGAQPQHF.

The chain is built from TRBV15 and TRBJ2-7; TRBD2 aligns across 8 bases. After removal of 3 bases from V and 7 bases from J, the junction contained 8 bases not matched to a gene. Germline assignment: CDR1 LNHNV and CDR2 YYDKDF (reference sequence). The CDR3 is 14 residues long. CDR3 DNA: TGTGCCACCAGCAGGGGACTAGAGTCTGGAGAGCAGTACTTC. Amino acids: CATSRGLESGEQYF.

This clonotype appeared a few times. The chain carries TRBV3-1 and TRBJ2-6; maybe TRBD2 (7 bases). V was shortened by 0 bases and J by 4 bases, with 19 bases between the two germline ends. CDR3 length equals 19 residues. Germline V gene lookup returns CDR1 LGHDT and CDR2 YNNKEL (reference sequence). The DNA of the CDR3 is TGTGCCAGCAGCCAAGATAGGGGGGGGCGCGGTTTCGGGGCCAACGTCCTGACTTTC. Protein product: CASSQDRGGRGFGANVLTF.

The table lists this clonotype with a few counts. This chain joins TRBV20-1 and TRBJ1-4; a weak D match, TRBD1 (6 bases). V lost 6 bases and J lost 8, with 13 bases in between. Per the germline V gene, CDR1 is DFQATT and CDR2 is SNEGSKA (reference sequence). The CDR3 totals 12 residues. CDR3 region: CSAEQGGEKLFF. CDR3 nucleotide sequence: TGCAGTGCCGAACAGGGAGGCGAAAAACTGTTTTTT.

This clonotype appeared many times. J is TRBJ2-5 and V is TRBV3-1; unclear D gene. V dropped 0 bases and J dropped 10 bases, with 18 bases sitting between them. This CDR3 region has 15 residues. Germline-derived CDR1 and CDR2 are LGHDT and YNNKEL (reference sequence). CDR3 sequence (DNA): TGTGCCAGCAGCCAAGAAGGTTGGGTGTCGAGAAACCAGTACTTC. Its translation is CASSQEGWVSRNQYF.

This clonotype was recorded a few times. This sequence joins TRBV13 and TRBJ2-3; D is possibly TRBD1 (5 bases). The CDR3 totals 15 residues. Germline CDR1 and CDR2: PRHDT and FYEKMQ (reference sequence). Trimming removed 1 base from V and 5 bases from J, with 13 bases in between. CDR3: CASSLAAGPIDTQYF. CDR3 nucleotides: TGTGCCAGCAGCTTAGCGGCAGGGCCGATAGATACGCAGTATTTT. Full variable domain (rest looked up from reference TRBV13 and TRBJ2-3): AAGVIQSPRHLIKEKRETATLKCYPIPRHDTVYWYQQGPGQDPQFLISFYEKMQSDKGSIPDRFSAQQFSDYHSELNMSSLELGDSALYFCASSLAAGPIDTQYFGPGTRLTVL.

This clonotype was recorded at least ten times. The chain carries TRBV29-1 and TRBJ2-5; perhaps D is TRBD1 or TRBD2 (5 bases each). The germline V and J ends were trimmed by 3 bases and 5 bases, with 16 bases remaining between them. Germline-derived CDR1 and CDR2 are SQVTM and ANQGSEA. This CDR3 is 14 amino acids long. The CDR3 reads CSVEGRALGETQYF. DNA of the CDR3: TGCAGCGTTGAGGGGCGGGCCCTGGGGGAGACCCAGTACTTC.

This chain connects TRBV29-1 to TRBJ2-7, with D tentatively TRBD2 (6 bases). CDR3 size: 13 residues. V was shortened by 6 bases and J by 1 base, with 13 bases between the two germline ends. Germline CDR1 SQVTM, CDR2 ANQGSEA. The CDR3: CSVARTTSYEQYF. CDR3 DNA sequence: TGCAGCGTGGCTAGGACTACATCCTACGAGCAGTACTTC.

This clonotype was observed a handful of times. The chain combines TRBV14 with TRBJ2-5; no clear D gene. Germline V gene lookup returns CDR1 SGHDN and CDR2 FVKESK. CDR3 length: 15 residues. With 2 bases removed from V and 5 bases from J, the gap between germline ends came to 15 bases. CDR3 loop: CASSQLLGPFETQYF. The CDR3 DNA reads as TGTGCCAGCAGCCAATTATTAGGGCCCTTCGAGACCCAGTACTTC.